This T cell receptor (beta chain) is from a study of T-cell memory formation after mild COVID-19. In the study overall: Most TCR clusters belonged to a single donor.

Between the trimmed V and J ends, which lost 0 bases and 6 bases, there was a span of 12 bases. Per germline, CDR1 MNHNS and CDR2 SASEGT. This CDR3 region has 15 residues. TCRdb redid the calling of the 5' RACE reads with MiXCR, one entry per CDR3 protein. The sample records 560,000 or so distinct CDR3 sequences, 15% to 20% being singletons. In this sample, this clonotype turned up a few times. The antigen remains unidentified. General study results and limits: Shrinking CD4+ clones were chiefly CM and EM; CD8+ ones were chiefly EMRA. The SARS-CoV-2 specificity of second-wave clones reaching peak at day 37 remained unverified. A second wave expanding day 15 to 37 was CD4+-biased; contracting clones were balanced.

The sequenced material came from PBMCs or a T cell subset sorted from them (not recorded which). J is TRBJ1-5 and V is TRBV6-1; D gene uncertain. This clonotype was obtained from an adult woman who had mild COVID-19 (a few samples of this study predate the infection). Cell type and time point are not known. Here the CDR3 reads CASSEARVRGQPQHF. CDR3 DNA sequence: TGTGCCAGCAGTGAAGCGCGGGTTCGGGGTCAGCCCCAGCATTTT.